A single T cell receptor beta chain is shown here with its context. No antigen is known for it. It may be a read error: a sequence one base away is much more abundant. This entry belongs to a study of cytomegalovirus exposure and HLA in healthy donors. The CDR3 is 15 amino acids. Germline V gives CDR1 SGHRS, CDR2 YFSETQ. The germline V and J ends were trimmed by 3 bases and 0 bases, with 7 bases remaining between them. Study results and caveats: Cytomegalovirus association was assigned to about 180 TCR beta chains. At a 0.05 false discovery rate, a later analysis found 18,000 or so TCR beta sequences to be associated with HLA alleles. A missense variant in DCLRE1C was later tied to TCR beta V- and J-gene trimming.

The PCR had 60 Vbeta and 13 Jbeta primers. The repertoire was sequenced with immunoSEQ multiplex PCR; TCRdb's copy has only in-frame clones and lacks some. In the table there are 99,000 or so clones, 75% to 85% of which are singletons. Donors showed nominal health when sampled, although they likely had unrecorded immune exposures. The specimen sequenced was PBMCs. V is TRBV5-1 and J is TRBJ2-6, with D perhaps TRBD1 (6 bases). The sequence was obtained from a man younger than 40 in good health and CMV-seronegative. The CDR3 here is CASSSDSSGANVLTF. The CDR3 nucleotides read TGCGCCAGCAGCTCGGACAGCTCTGGGGCCAACGTCCTGACTTTC.